This is a list of T cell receptor beta chains from one sample in a study of blood T cell repertoires in COVID-19. Some clones are missing from TCRdb's copy, which holds only in-frame ones; the method was immunoSEQ multiplex PCR. Among about 480,000 clones listed, approximately 88% were seen once. Specimen: PBMCs or T cells enriched from blood (not recorded which). The receptor set was obtained from a woman aged 35 to 49 who had recovered from COVID-19. Both conserved end residues are part of each CDR3. D genes are given only for firm matches. Not all rows give a size; the values are once, few, many and, for expanded clones, a class.

>TRBJ1-1|.|TRBV19|TRBD1
CASRGDRNTEAFF
TGTGCCAGTAGGGGGGACAGGAACACTGAAGCTTTCTTT
>TRBJ2-7|.|TRBV7-2|TRBD1
CASSSRQGSYEQYF
TGTGCCAGCAGCTCGAGACAGGGCTCCTACGAGCAGTACTTC
>TRBJ2-4|.|TRBV20-1|.
CSAGQKEIQYF
TGCAGTGCTGGACAGAAAGAGATTCAGTACTTC
>TRBJ2-1|.|TRBV12-3/TRBV12-4|.
CASSLTYNEQFF
TGTGCCAGCAGTTTAACTTACAATGAGCAGTTCTTC
>TRBJ2-2|.|TRBV18|.
CASSPGQNTGELFF
TGTGCCAGCTCACCCGGACAGAACACCGGGGAGCTGTTTTTT
>TRBJ2-5|.|TRBV7-8|TRBD2
CASSLVPGLAGEETQYF
TGTGCCAGCAGCTTGGTCCCGGGACTAGCGGGAGAGGAGACCCAGTACTTC
>TRBJ2-7|.|TRBV5-1|.
CASSSSRTSSYEQYF
TGCGCCAGCAGCTCGAGCAGGACAAGCTCCTACGAGCAGTACTTC
>TRBJ2-3|once|TRBV19|TRBD1
CASHPGQGTQYF
TGTGCCAGCCATCCGGGACAGGGCACGCAGTATTTT
>TRBJ1-3|once|TRBV19|.
CASSMISGAVGPIYF
TGTGCCAGTAGTATGATCTCAGGGGCCGTTGGGCCCATATATTTT
>TRBJ1-4|.|TRBV19|.
CASREDRRNNEKLFF
TGTGCCAGTAGAGAAGACAGGCGCAATAATGAAAAACTGTTTTTT
>TRBJ2-2|.|TRBV9|TRBD1
CASSVTSYRGYTGELFF
TGTGCCAGCAGCGTGACCTCGTACAGGGGCTACACCGGGGAGCTGTTTTTT